Below, 16 T cell receptor beta chains from the same sample are listed, as sequenced in a study of T cells expressing NK-cell markers. From its re-call of the 5' RACE reads, TCRdb lists each CDR3 protein once, without DNA. The sample has about 450,000 distinct CDR3 sequences. Sequenced input: blood T cells: a sorted CD56 or NKG2C T cell subset, CD4+ or CD8+ T cells, or bulk PBMC T cells (not recorded which). These receptors were obtained from a woman between 18 and 69 years old in good health.

The J gene is TRBJ2-1, the V gene TRBV6-5; the TRBD1 assignment by TCRdb is unverifiable without DNA. Looked up from germline, CDR1 is MNHEY and CDR2 is SVGAGI. The CDR3 length is 17 residues. The CDR3 protein is CASSYFLTGTANNEQFF.

This chain links TRBV29-1 with TRBJ1-2. Germline CDR1 reads SQVTM; CDR2 reads ANQGSEA. CDR3 size: 11 residues. CDR3 loop: CSLEGLNGYTF.

The V gene is TRBV19, the J gene TRBJ1-1; TCRdb reports TRBD1, a call that lacks DNA to check it against. Per germline, CDR1 LNHDA and CDR2 SQIVND (reference sequence). This CDR3 contains 14 residues. This chain's CDR3 is CASSLTVTNTEAFF. Full variable domain (rest looked up from reference TRBV19 and TRBJ1-1): DGGITQSPKYLFRKEGQNVTLSCEQNLNHDAMYWYRQDPGQGLRLIYYSQIVNDFQKGDIAEGYSVSREKKESFPLTVTSAQKNPTAFYLCASSLTVTNTEAFFGQGTRLTVV.

The chain is built from TRBV7-7 and TRBJ2-3; TCRdb's D gene call, TRBD1, goes unchecked for lack of DNA. The length of the CDR3 is 15 residues. The germline V gene has CDR1 SSHAT and CDR2 FNYEAQ (reference sequence). CDR3 sequence: CASSLDWGPGNTQYF.

The chain combines TRBV7-8 with TRBJ1-1; TCRdb calls TRBD1, which cannot be checked without DNA. Germline V lookup: CDR1 SGHVS, CDR2 FQNEAQ. The CDR3 spans 15 residues. This CDR3 is CASSPNRVGNTEAFF. Supplemented by reference TRBV7-8 and TRBJ1-1, the full variable domain reads GAGVSQSPRYKVAKRGQDVALRCDPISGHVSLFWYQQALGQGPEFLTYFQNEAQLDKSGLPSDRFFAERPEGSVSTLKIQRTQQEDSAVYLCASSPNRVGNTEAFFGQGTRLTVV.

The CDR3 sequence is CANGARAYEQYF. The V and J genes are TRBV2 and TRBJ2-7; TCRdb outputs TRBD1, but without DNA this stays unchecked. CDR3 length equals 12 residues. Germline lookup yields CDR1 SNHLY and CDR2 FYNNEI.

CDR3: CASSYLNLGQGAMETQYF. J is TRBJ2-5 and V is TRBV6-2 or TRBV6-3; the D call of TRBD1 rests on TCRdb alone, since no DNA is present to check it. CDR1 is MNHEY, CDR2 SVGEGT, per germline. The CDR3 extends over 18 amino acids.

This chain joins TRBV7-9 and TRBJ2-2; TCRdb's D call, TRBD2, is unchecked because there is no DNA. The CDR3 is made up of 14 amino acids. From germline, CDR1 is SEHNR and CDR2 FQNEAQ (reference sequence). CDR3 amino acids: CASLGGRASGELFF.

This sequence joins TRBV7-3 and TRBJ2-2; TCRdb gives TRBD2 as the D gene, but with no DNA this cannot be confirmed. The CDR3 is made up of 19 amino acids. Germline V gene sequence: CDR1 SGHTA, CDR2 FQGTGA. The CDR3 sequence is CASSLNALAGVVNTGELFF.

The rearrangement uses TRBV2 and TRBJ2-3; TCRdb lists TRBD1, though no DNA is available to test this call. The CDR3 runs 15 residues. Germline V gene lookup returns CDR1 SNHLY and CDR2 FYNNEI. The CDR3 loop is CASSQGTASTDTQYF.

This chain uses TRBV28 with TRBJ2-7; the D call of TRBD1 rests on TCRdb alone, since no DNA is present to check it. The V gene's germline CDR1 is MDHEN and CDR2 SYDVKM. The CDR3 loop spans 14 amino acids. The CDR3 loop reads CASRYRQGAYEQYF.

The rearrangement uses TRBV20-1 and TRBJ1-2; TCRdb gives TRBD1 as the D gene, but with no DNA this cannot be confirmed. The CDR3 is 13 amino acids. The germline CDR1 and CDR2 sequences are DFQATT and SNEGSKA (reference sequence). CDR3 amino acids: CSAVPGIDYGYTF.

The rearrangement uses TRBV2 and TRBJ2-1; TCRdb picks TRBD1, but there is no DNA to check that call. Per germline, CDR1 SNHLY and CDR2 FYNNEI. CDR3 length: 14 residues. CDR3 residues: CASKIGPGGNEQFF.

The V call is TRBV19, the J call TRBJ2-7; no DNA is available, so the TRBD1 call from TCRdb remains unchecked. The CDR3 totals 13 residues. Germline V gene lookup returns CDR1 LNHDA and CDR2 SQIVND (reference sequence). CDR3 sequence reads: CASKDRGTYRQYF.

The J gene is TRBJ2-3, the V gene TRBV2. The CDR3 has 13 residues. CDR1 and CDR2 (germline): SNHLY, FYNNEI. This CDR3 reads CASSPPWTDTQYF.

Here the CDR3 reads CASKGTVSNQPQHF. V and J are TRBV12-3 or TRBV12-4 and TRBJ1-5; TCRdb lists TRBD1, though no DNA is available to test this call. The CDR3 is made up of 14 amino acids.